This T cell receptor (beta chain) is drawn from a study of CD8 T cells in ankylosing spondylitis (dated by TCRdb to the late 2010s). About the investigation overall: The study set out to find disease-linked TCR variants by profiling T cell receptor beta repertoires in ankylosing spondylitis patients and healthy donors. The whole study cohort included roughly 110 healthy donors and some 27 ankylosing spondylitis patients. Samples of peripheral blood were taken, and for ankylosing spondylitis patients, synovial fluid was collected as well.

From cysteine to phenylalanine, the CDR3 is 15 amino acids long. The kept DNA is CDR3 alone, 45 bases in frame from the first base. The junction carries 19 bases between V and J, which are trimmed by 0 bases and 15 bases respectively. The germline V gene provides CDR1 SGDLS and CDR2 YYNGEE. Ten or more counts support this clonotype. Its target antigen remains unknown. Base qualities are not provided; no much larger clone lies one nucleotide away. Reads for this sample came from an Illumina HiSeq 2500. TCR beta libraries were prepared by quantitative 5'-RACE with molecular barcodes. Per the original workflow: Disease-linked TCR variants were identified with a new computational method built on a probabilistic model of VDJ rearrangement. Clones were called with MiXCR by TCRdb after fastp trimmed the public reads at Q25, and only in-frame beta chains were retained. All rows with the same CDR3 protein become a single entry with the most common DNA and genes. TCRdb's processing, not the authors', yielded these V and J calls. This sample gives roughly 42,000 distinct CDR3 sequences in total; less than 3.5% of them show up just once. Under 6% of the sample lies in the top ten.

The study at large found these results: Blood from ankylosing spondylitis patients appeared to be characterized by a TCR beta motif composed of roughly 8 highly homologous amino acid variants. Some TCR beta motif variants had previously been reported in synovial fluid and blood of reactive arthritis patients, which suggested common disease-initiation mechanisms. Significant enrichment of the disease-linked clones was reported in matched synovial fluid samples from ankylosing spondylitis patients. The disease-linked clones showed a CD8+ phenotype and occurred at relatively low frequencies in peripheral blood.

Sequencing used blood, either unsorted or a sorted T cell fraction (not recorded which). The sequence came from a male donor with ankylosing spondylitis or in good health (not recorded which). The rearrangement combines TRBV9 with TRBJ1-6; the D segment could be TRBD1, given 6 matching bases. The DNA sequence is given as TGTGCCAGCAGCGTAGGCGGGTCAAGAACAGGGCTCCTCCACTTT. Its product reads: CASSVGGSRTGLLHF.